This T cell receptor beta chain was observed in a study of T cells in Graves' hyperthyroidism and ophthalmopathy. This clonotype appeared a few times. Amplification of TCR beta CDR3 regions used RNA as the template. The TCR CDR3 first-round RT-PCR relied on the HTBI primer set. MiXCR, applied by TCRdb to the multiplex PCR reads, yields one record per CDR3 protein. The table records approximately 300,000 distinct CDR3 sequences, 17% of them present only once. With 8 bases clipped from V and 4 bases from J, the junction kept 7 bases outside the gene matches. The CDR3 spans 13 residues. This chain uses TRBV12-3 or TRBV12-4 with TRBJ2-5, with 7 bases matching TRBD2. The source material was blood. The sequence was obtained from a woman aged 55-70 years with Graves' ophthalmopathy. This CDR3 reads CASGGGGRETQYF. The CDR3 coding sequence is TGTGCCAGCGGGGGGGGTGGGAGAGAGACCCAGTACTTC.